These 17 T cell receptor beta chains share one sample of origin, sequenced in a study of control samples from healthy donors and cancer patients. Clones were sequenced by immunoSEQ multiplex PCR, and TCRdb holds only the in-frame ones, with some missing. The repertoire holds about 110,000 clones, about nine tenths seen once, with 3.5% to 4.5% in the top ten. The specimen was blood. The receptors shown here come from a human donor in good health. The donor label of this sample is uncertain.

With regard to this clone: Other DNA sequences within the sample encode an identical CDR3. The J gene is TRBJ1-6, the V gene TRBV6-5; 9 nucleotides line up with TRBD1. There are 12 residues in the CDR3. Germline V gene sequence: CDR1 MNHEY, CDR2 SVGAGI. J gave up 7 bases and V 8 bases, and 0 bases lay outside the gene matches. The CDR3 DNA is TGTGCCAGCGGGACAGGGAATTCACCCCTCCACTTT. Translation: CASGTGNSPLHF.

The rearrangement uses TRBV2 and TRBJ1-5; the match to TRBD1 covers 8 bases. Germline loops: CDR1 SNHLY, CDR2 FYNNEI. This CDR3 has 15 amino acids. V lost 2 bases and J lost 5; bases outside the gene matches: 5. Here the CDR3 reads CASSEWGQDHQPQHF. CDR3 bases: TGTGCCAGCAGTGAATGGGGACAGGACCATCAGCCCCAGCATTTT.

This chain links TRBV19 with TRBJ2-6; D is perhaps TRBD1 (5 bases). V gave up 5 bases and J gave up 0 bases, with 8 bases separating them. CDR1 and CDR2 (germline): LNHDA, SQIVND (reference sequence). The CDR3 spans 15 residues. In DNA, the CDR3 is TGTGCCAGTAGTCCCCAGGGCTCTGGGGCCAACGTCCTGACTTTC. Amino acid sequence: CASSPQGSGANVLTF.

The CDR3 coding sequence is TGTGCCAGCTCATGGGGTCCGGGACAGGGGGCTTGGCAGTACTTC. This translates into CASSWGPGQGAWQYF. The chain couples TRBV18 to TRBJ2-7, with 12 positions matching TRBD1. Looked up from germline, CDR1 is KGHSH and CDR2 is LQKENI. The CDR3 runs 15 residues. Unmatched junction bases numbered 11, after V lost 5 bases and J lost 9 bases.

The V gene is TRBV11-2, the J gene TRBJ2-7; perhaps TRBD1 as D (6 bases). This CDR3 is 12 amino acids long. Germline V gene lookup returns CDR1 SGHAT and CDR2 FQNNGV. Trimming left V 5 bases short and J 6 bases short, with 11 bases between. The DNA for the CDR3 is TGTGCCAGCAGCGATACAGGGATCGAGCAGTACGTC. Its translation is CASSDTGIEQYV.

This clone was counted once. V and J are TRBV6-5 and TRBJ1-1; a possible D gene is TRBD1 (5 bases). Germline CDR1 and CDR2: MNHEY and SVGAGI. The CDR3 runs to 14 residues. V gave up 2 bases and J gave up 5 bases, with 12 bases separating them. CDR3: CASSYGGRETEAFF. The CDR3 DNA is TGTGCCAGCAGTTACGGCGGCAGGGAGACTGAAGCTTTCTTT.

The chain joins TRBV7-9 to TRBJ1-1, with 9 bases aligning to TRBD1. Trimming removed 5 bases from V and 6 bases from J; junction bases left unmatched: 13. This CDR3 is 16 amino acids long. Germline assignment: CDR1 SEHNR and CDR2 FQNEAQ (reference sequence). CDR3 sequence reads: CASSTSGTGLSAEAFF. CDR3 bases: TGTGCCAGCAGCACATCCGGGACAGGGCTGAGTGCTGAAGCTTTCTTT.

The chain recombines TRBV12-5 with TRBJ2-7; D tentatively fits TRBD1 or TRBD2 (5 bases each). Trimming took 0 bases from V and 6 from J, leaving 12 bases between them. Germline lookup yields CDR1 LGHNT and CDR2 FRNRAP. This CDR3 is built from 14 residues. As DNA, the CDR3 is TGTGCTAGTGGTTTGGTCTTAGGGACGGGCGAGCAGTACTTC. Translation gives CASGLVLGTGEQYF.

J is TRBJ1-1 and V is TRBV7-9; D remains ambiguous. The germline V gene has CDR1 SEHNR and CDR2 FQNEAQ (reference sequence). With 1 base removed from V and 6 bases from J, the gap between germline ends came to 9 bases. The CDR3 is 13 residues long. In nucleotides, the CDR3 is TGTGCCAGCAGCTTAGTTCCGGACCCTGAAGCTTTCTTT. Encoded protein: CASSLVPDPEAFF.

This CDR3 reads CASSSASGVFTGELFF. For the CDR3, the DNA is TGTGCCAGCAGCTCTGCTAGCGGGGTGTTCACCGGGGAGCTGTTTTTT. The genes are TRBV5-4 and TRBJ2-2; 9 positions match TRBD2. Germline trimming cut 3 bases from V and 4 bases from J; bases unmatched to any gene: 7. The CDR3 sequence is 16 residues long. Per germline, CDR1 SGHNT and CDR2 YYREEE (reference sequence).

The rearrangement uses TRBV12-5 and TRBJ1-2, with D unclear. V was pared by 3 bases and J by 3 bases, with 17 bases between. Germline-derived CDR1 and CDR2 are LGHNT and FRNRAP. This CDR3 region has 16 residues. The CDR3 DNA follows: TGTGCTAGTGGTTTTAAGGTTGGCGGGGTTCACTATGGCTACACCTTC. This codes for CASGFKVGGVHYGYTF. The full variable domain, in which reference TRBV12-5 and TRBJ1-2 provide the parts outside the CDR3, is DARVTQTPRHKVTEMGQEVTMRCQPILGHNTVFWYRQTMMQGLELLAYFRNRAPLDDSGMPKDRFSAEMPDATLATLKIQPSEPRDSAVYFCASGFKVGGVHYGYTFGSGTRLTVV.

The rearrangement uses TRBV18 and TRBJ2-1; D might be TRBD1 (6 bases). Per the germline V gene, CDR1 is KGHSH and CDR2 is LQKENI. Trimming left V 4 bases short and J 6 bases short, with 10 bases between. The CDR3 has 13 amino acids. The CDR3 nucleotides read TGTGCCAGCTCACACCGGGACACCAATGAGCAGTTCTTC. Residues: CASSHRDTNEQFF.

V gene TRBV25-1 combines with J gene TRBJ2-3; TRBD2 agrees at 13 bases. With 5 bases clipped from V and 0 bases from J, the junction kept 5 bases outside the gene matches. The CDR3 contains 17 residues. Germline-derived CDR1 and CDR2 are MGHDK and SYGVNS. CDR3 nucleotide sequence: TGTGCCAGCAGTCCCAGACTAGCGGGGGGAAGCACAGATACGCAGTATTTT. Residues: CASSPRLAGGSTDTQYF.

On this clone: Because the CDR3 is missing its conserved closing phenylalanine or tryptophan, this is likely a read error. The DNA is left out, because the CDR3 cannot be placed on it with certainty; the CDR3 is given as TCRdb lists it. This rearrangement joins TRBV15 to TRBJ1-2; the table's D call of TRBD1 was not tested on the DNA. Germline V gives CDR1 LNHNV, CDR2 YYDKDF (reference sequence). The CDR3 is 17 amino acids in total, end residues counted. The CDR3 reads CATSRGGQGARDVGLLS.

The chain joins TRBV6-5 to TRBJ1-2; D remains ambiguous. The germline V and J ends were trimmed by 0 bases and 6 bases, with 5 bases remaining between them. Looked up from germline, CDR1 is MNHEY and CDR2 is SVGAGI. This CDR3 comprises 12 residues. DNA for the CDR3: TGTGCCAGCAGTTACTCAGGTCATGGCTACACCTTC. Protein sequence: CASSYSGHGYTF.

The chain carries TRBV27 and TRBJ2-1; perhaps TRBD1 as D (5 bases). The CDR3 contains 14 residues. Trimming cost V 6 bases and J 6 bases, with 15 bases left between them. Germline CDR1 reads MNHEY; CDR2 reads SMNVEV (reference sequence). The CDR3 spells CASSRVGLPNEQFF. As DNA, the CDR3 is TGTGCCAGCAGCAGGGTTGGTCTCCCCAATGAGCAGTTCTTC.

This clone was recorded once. This rearrangement joins TRBV2 to TRBJ1-4, with a possible D match to TRBD1 (5 bases). With 6 bases removed from V and 12 bases from J, the gap between germline ends came to 14 bases. Germline loops: CDR1 SNHLY, CDR2 FYNNEI. This CDR3 contains 12 residues. CDR3 coding DNA: TGTGCCAGCAGGTTTAGGAAAGGGGAACTGTTTTTT. Protein product: CASRFRKGELFF.